The 32 T cell receptor beta chains below come from one sample, sequenced in a study of blood T cell repertoires in COVID-19. Clones were sequenced by immunoSEQ multiplex PCR, and TCRdb holds only the in-frame ones, with some missing. Of more than 150,000 clones in the sample, 70% to 90% were seen once. Sequencing was carried out using peripheral blood. The receptors derive from a man aged 70-80 years with active or convalescent COVID-19.

The V and J genes are TRBV28 and TRBJ1-4; D is unclear. Germline-derived CDR1 and CDR2 are MDHEN and SYDVKM. With 5 bases removed from V and 8 bases from J, the gap between germline ends came to 6 bases. The CDR3 covers 11 residues. Here the CDR3 reads CASSVREKLFF. The CDR3 nucleotides read TGTGCCAGCAGTGTTCGGGAAAAACTGTTTTTT. Complete variable domain (other parts from reference TRBV28 and TRBJ1-4): DVKVTQSSRYLVKRTGEKVFLECVQDMDHENMFWYRQDPGLGLRLIYFSYDVKMKEKGDIPEGYSVSREKKERFSLILESASTNQTSMYLCASSVREKLFFGSGTQLSVL.

The rearrangement uses TRBV10-3 and TRBJ1-4, with D perhaps matching TRBD1 (6 bases). Trimming left V 2 bases short and J 6 bases short, with 16 bases between. The germline V gene encodes CDR1 ENHRY and CDR2 SYGVKD. The CDR3 extends over 16 amino acids. CDR3 sequence reads: CAISERLGQGHEKLFF. In DNA form, the CDR3 reads TGTGCCATCAGTGAGCGTCTAGGGCAGGGGCATGAAAAACTGTTTTTT.

The chain links TRBV6-6 to TRBJ2-2, with D perhaps TRBD2 (6 bases). The germline V and J ends were trimmed by 6 bases and 4 bases, with 15 bases remaining between them. The CDR3 is made up of 15 amino acids. The V gene's germline CDR1 is MNHNY and CDR2 SVGAGI (reference sequence). CDR3 coding DNA: TGTGCCAGCAGCGGTCCCACCGGGGGCACCGGGGAGCTGTTTTTT. As protein: CASSGPTGGTGELFF.

This chain links TRBV28 with TRBJ1-2; maybe TRBD1 (6 bases). Germline V gene lookup returns CDR1 MDHEN and CDR2 SYDVKM. This CDR3 has 12 residues. The V and J ends lost 8 bases and 1 base respectively, with 8 bases between them. In DNA, the CDR3 is TGTGCCAGCGAGGGACATAACTATGGCTACACCTTC. Encoded protein: CASEGHNYGYTF.

The V call is TRBV3-1 (or the pseudogene TRBV3-2), the J call TRBJ1-5, with no clear D. Deletions cut 3 bases from V and 2 bases from J, with 14 bases between. Germline CDR1 reads LGHDT; CDR2 reads YNNKEL (reference sequence). CDR3 length: 16 residues. CDR3 sequence (DNA): TGTGCCAGCAGCCAGAGCGTAGCCGTGGGCAATCAGCCCCAGCATTTT. This encodes CASSQSVAVGNQPQHF.

The chain uses TRBV6-5 and TRBJ2-3; 8 nucleotides agree with TRBD2. Germline V gene data show CDR1 as MNHEY and CDR2 as SVGAGI. Trimming removed 7 bases from V and 1 base from J; junction bases left unmatched: 7. CDR3 size: 15 residues. The CDR3: CASKMSGSGTDTQYF. The DNA for the CDR3 is TGTGCCAGCAAAATGAGCGGGAGCGGCACAGATACGCAGTATTTT.

The chain links TRBV18 to TRBJ1-1; TRBD1 agrees at 8 bases. V was pared by 3 bases and J by 7 bases, with 7 bases of the junction left unmatched. The V gene's germline CDR1 is KGHSH and CDR2 LQKENI. The CDR3 covers 14 residues. CDR3 amino acids: CASSPGQGWVEAFF. CDR3 coding DNA: TGTGCCAGCTCACCCGGACAGGGATGGGTTGAAGCTTTCTTT.

The genes are TRBV11-2 and TRBJ1-2, with D hard to call. Germline V gives CDR1 SGHAT, CDR2 FQNNGV. V shed 1 base and J shed 6 bases, with 9 bases lying between them. CDR3 size: 13 residues. CDR3 loop: CASSLVGLDGYTF. The DNA of the CDR3 is TGTGCCAGCAGCTTAGTGGGCCTGGATGGCTACACCTTC. Using reference TRBV11-2 and TRBJ1-2 for the parts outside the CDR3, the full variable domain is EAGVAQSPRYKIIEKRQSVAFWCNPISGHATLYWYQQILGQGPKLLIQFQNNGVVDDSQLPKDRFSAERLKGVDSTLKIQPAKLEDSAVYLCASSLVGLDGYTFGSGTRLTVV.

This clone has only one observation. The chain recombines TRBV7-8 with TRBJ2-7; D may be TRBD1 (6 bases). The V end lost 5 bases, the J end lost 5 bases, and 16 bases lay between the germline ends. This CDR3 spans 14 amino acids. In germline, CDR1 is SGHVS, CDR2 FQNEAQ. CDR3 residues: CASSTQGTGNEQYF. For the CDR3, the DNA is TGTGCCAGCAGCACGCAGGGAACAGGGAACGAGCAGTACTTC.

The J gene is TRBJ1-5, the V gene TRBV19; 7 bases are shared with TRBD1. Germline V gene lookup returns CDR1 LNHDA and CDR2 SQIVND (reference sequence). Losses at the gene ends were 5 bases for V and 9 bases for J; bases not matched to a gene: 13. The CDR3 is made up of 15 amino acids. The CDR3: CASSPPGTAAGPQHF. DNA for the CDR3: TGTGCCAGTAGTCCCCCCGGGACAGCAGCAGGGCCCCAGCATTTT.

The genes are TRBV28 and TRBJ1-4, with TRBD1 matching over 9 bases. V shed 2 bases and J 7 bases; nucleotides not matched to a gene: 5. The CDR3 has 15 amino acids. In germline, CDR1 is MDHEN, CDR2 SYDVKM. As DNA, the CDR3 is TGTGCCAGCAGTTTAGCGGGACAGGGTGGTGAAAAACTGTTTTTT. Translation: CASSLAGQGGEKLFF.

This clone has just one count. The rearrangement links TRBV28 to TRBJ2-5; 7 bases match TRBD1. The junction had 5 bases not matched to a gene; V was cut back by 5 bases and J by 5 bases. The germline CDR1 and CDR2 sequences are MDHEN and SYDVKM. CDR3 length equals 13 residues. For the CDR3, the DNA is TGTGCCAGCAGTCGACAGGGAAGGGAGACCCAGTACTTC. Translated, it gives CASSRQGRETQYF.

The chain joins TRBV19 to TRBJ2-7; 7 positions agree with TRBD1. The CDR3 has 16 residues. V shed 4 bases, J shed 3 bases, and the junction held 12 bases outside the gene matches. Germline V gene lookup returns CDR1 LNHDA and CDR2 SQIVND (reference sequence). CDR3 region: CASSNPTGLGIYEQYF. The CDR3 DNA reads TGTGCCAGTAGTAACCCGACAGGGCTAGGGATCTACGAGCAGTACTTC. The whole variable domain, remainder taken from reference TRBV19 and TRBJ2-7, is DGGITQSPKYLFRKEGQNVTLSCEQNLNHDAMYWYRQDPGQGLRLIYYSQIVNDFQKGDIAEGYSVSREKKESFPLTVTSAQKNPTAFYLCASSNPTGLGIYEQYFGPGTRLTVT.

This chain joins TRBV2 and TRBJ2-1; D may be TRBD1 (5 bases). The germline CDR1 and CDR2 sequences are SNHLY and FYNNEI. This CDR3 region has 15 residues. V lost 2 bases and J lost 0, with 8 bases in between. The CDR3 sequence is CASSETQGSYNEQFF. The CDR3 nucleotides read TGTGCCAGCAGTGAAACCCAGGGCTCCTACAATGAGCAGTTCTTC.

This clone was observed a few times. The chain uses TRBV14 and TRBJ1-6; D is undetermined. The CDR3 spans 14 residues. The V gene's germline CDR1 is SGHDN and CDR2 FVKESK. V lost 0 bases and J 6 bases, leaving 6 bases between the germline ends. In DNA, the CDR3 is TGTGCCAGCAGCCAAGATTGGCCTAATTCACCCCTCCACTTT. This encodes CASSQDWPNSPLHF.

V is TRBV3-1 (or the pseudogene TRBV3-2) and J is TRBJ2-7; 9 bases align to TRBD1. J was trimmed by 4 bases and V by 3 bases; bases with no gene match: 16. The CDR3 contains 18 residues. Germline-derived CDR1 and CDR2 are LGHDT and YNNKEL (reference sequence). CDR3 bases: TGTGCCAGCAGCCAGGCCGCACCACAGGGGGCGGAATGTTACGAGCAGTACTTC. As protein: CASSQAAPQGAECYEQYF.

The chain is built from TRBV19 and TRBJ1-5; D call uncertain. This CDR3 is built from 14 residues. Germline V gene sequence: CDR1 LNHDA, CDR2 SQIVND (reference sequence). Trimming took 4 bases from V and 8 from J, leaving 15 bases between them. CDR3 sequence (DNA): TGTGCCAGTAGTACCCCCGCCTTCCCAGAGCCCCAGCATTTT. Encoded protein: CASSTPAFPEPQHF.

The chain has TRBV28 and TRBJ1-2; D is unclear. The length of the CDR3 is 13 residues. Trimming took off 7 bases at V and 4 bases at J, with 13 bases between the two ends. Germline CDR1 reads MDHEN; CDR2 reads SYDVKM. CDR3 bases: TGTGCCAGCACCCCGTACAAGATCTATGGCTACACCTTC. As protein: CASTPYKIYGYTF.

The rearrangement joins TRBV11-3 to TRBJ1-1, with D tentatively TRBD1 (5 bases). V shed 1 base and J shed 6 bases, with 12 bases lying between them. CDR1 and CDR2 from the germline V gene are SGHNT and YENEEA. The CDR3 has 14 amino acids. This CDR3 is CASSLGGRVAEAFF. CDR3 coding DNA: TGTGCCAGCAGCTTAGGGGGCCGCGTAGCTGAAGCTTTCTTT.

The rearrangement uses TRBV12-3 or TRBV12-4 and TRBJ2-7, with 10 bases matching TRBD1. The J segment lost 3 bases and the V segment lost 6 bases, leaving 2 bases of the junction unmatched. The length of the CDR3 is 13 residues. Here the CDR3 DNA reads TGTGCCAGCAGAGGGACAGGGGTCTACGAGCAGTACTTC. It is translated as CASRGTGVYEQYF.

The table lists this clone with a count of one. This sequence joins TRBV7-3 and TRBJ2-1; the match to TRBD2 covers 7 bases. Germline V gene data show CDR1 as SGHTA and CDR2 as FQGTGA. The V gene end was trimmed by 5 bases and the J gene end by 3 bases; junction bases not matched to a gene: 7. The length of the CDR3 is 15 residues. The CDR3 nucleotides read TGTGCCAGCAGCCGGGTAGCGGGTCTCTACAATGAGCAGTTCTTC. This encodes CASSRVAGLYNEQFF.

The chain couples TRBV5-8 to TRBJ1-1; possible D gene TRBD1, 5 bases. The CDR3 has 12 amino acids. The germline CDR1 and CDR2 sequences are SGHTS and YDEGEE. The V and J ends lost 4 bases and 6 bases respectively, with 10 bases between them. The CDR3 DNA is TGTGCCAGCAGCCGATGGGGGGCTGAAGCTTTCTTT. Translating it yields CASSRWGAEAFF.

This chain joins TRBV13 and TRBJ1-1; D possibly corresponds to TRBD1 (5 bases). CDR1 is PRHDT, CDR2 FYEKMQ, per germline (reference sequence). Trimming removed 5 bases at V and 1 base at J, with 8 bases between. The CDR3 loop spans 13 amino acids. The CDR3 DNA sequence: TGTGCCAGCAGCACGACAGAGAACACTGAAGCTTTCTTT. Its protein is CASSTTENTEAFF. Full variable domain (missing parts from reference TRBV13 and TRBJ1-1): AAGVIQSPRHLIKEKRETATLKCYPIPRHDTVYWYQQGPGQDPQFLISFYEKMQSDKGSIPDRFSAQQFSDYHSELNMSSLELGDSALYFCASSTTENTEAFFGQGTRLTVV.

The chain has TRBV4-3 and TRBJ2-6; 8 bases are shared with TRBD1. This CDR3 comprises 17 residues. CDR1 and CDR2 (germline): LGHNA, YSLEER. V was clipped by 3 bases and J by 0 bases; unmatched bases: 4. CDR3 in DNA: TGCGCCAGCAGCCACAGACAGGGGAGCTCTGGGGCCAACGTCCTGACTTTC. It translates to CASSHRQGSSGANVLTF.

V usage is TRBV5-1 and J usage is TRBJ2-1; 11 bases fit TRBD1. From germline, CDR1 is SGHRS and CDR2 YFSETQ. The J segment lost 4 bases and the V segment lost 4 bases, leaving 4 bases of the junction unmatched. This CDR3 is 15 amino acids long. The CDR3 sequence: CASSEGTGGYNEQFF. In DNA form, the CDR3 reads TGCGCCAGCAGCGAGGGGACAGGGGGATACAATGAGCAGTTCTTC.

The rearrangement joins TRBV6-2 or TRBV6-3 to TRBJ2-7; D unresolved. Per germline, CDR1 MNHEY and CDR2 SVGEGT. Deletions cut 2 bases from V and 3 bases from J, with 11 bases between. The CDR3 runs to 14 residues. DNA for the CDR3: TGTGCCAGCAGTTACGGCGGCGGCGGCTACGAGCAGTACTTC. It is translated as CASSYGGGGYEQYF.

This clone appeared a single time. The V call is TRBV7-8, the J call TRBJ1-4, with D perhaps matching TRBD1 (6 bases). The V end was cut by 2 bases, the J end by 8 bases, with 18 bases between. The CDR3 is 16 amino acids. Germline CDR1 reads SGHVS; CDR2 reads FQNEAQ. CDR3 coding DNA: TGTGCCAGCAGCTTACTGAGGGGGGGGGACCCGGAAAAACTGTTTTTT. This gives the protein CASSLLRGGDPEKLFF.

V is TRBV19 and J is TRBJ2-1; 11 bases line up with TRBD2. Trimming at V came to 5 bases and at J to 9 bases, leaving 12 bases not matched to a gene. Germline lookup yields CDR1 LNHDA and CDR2 SQIVND (reference sequence). The CDR3 is 16 residues long. CDR3 protein: CASSAISGRAGGEQFF. CDR3 nucleotides: TGTGCCAGTAGTGCAATTAGCGGGAGGGCCGGTGGTGAGCAGTTCTTC.

The rearrangement uses TRBV19 and TRBJ2-2; the match to TRBD1 covers 10 bases. The ends lost 5 bases at V and 5 bases at J; junction bases unmatched: 5. Germline CDR1 LNHDA, CDR2 SQIVND (reference sequence). This CDR3 contains 15 residues. CDR3 sequence: CASSPRQGATGELFF. CDR3 bases: TGTGCCAGTAGTCCAAGACAGGGGGCGACCGGGGAGCTGTTTTTT.

The chain recombines TRBV3-1 (or the pseudogene TRBV3-2) with TRBJ2-1; 12 bases align to TRBD2. The CDR3 loop spans 18 amino acids. With 2 bases clipped from V and 3 bases from J, the junction kept 8 bases outside the gene matches. Germline V CDR1 and CDR2: LGHDT, YNNKEL (reference sequence). The CDR3, as DNA: TGTGCCAGCAGCCAAAGTCTAGCGGGGGGGCTGGTCTACAATGAGCAGTTCTTC. It translates to CASSQSLAGGLVYNEQFF.

DNA of the CDR3: TGTGCCAGCAGTGAAGTCGGAGGGTGGAACGGCTACACCTTC. Residues: CASSEVGGWNGYTF. This chain connects TRBV6-1 to TRBJ1-2; D not certain. The germline gives CDR1 MNHNS, CDR2 SASEGT. There are 14 residues in the CDR3. The V and J ends lost 1 base and 8 bases respectively, with 14 bases between them.

The count of this clone is one. This chain links TRBV30 with TRBJ1-5; 7 bases agree with TRBD1. The germline gives CDR1 GTSNPN, CDR2 SVGIG (reference sequence). The CDR3 is made up of 15 amino acids. V lost 3 bases and J lost 9; bases outside the gene matches: 14. The CDR3 reads CAWSGVGQPGGPQHF. The CDR3, as DNA: TGTGCCTGGAGCGGGGTTGGGCAGCCAGGGGGGCCCCAGCATTTT.